This entry concerns a single TCR beta chain. This could be a read error, since a much larger clone is one nucleotide away. Other DNA sequences in this specimen translate into the identical CDR3. This entry belongs to a study of technical replicates of blood from a few donors. Per the germline V gene, CDR1 is SGHRS and CDR2 is YFSETQ. V gave up 3 bases and J gave up 4 bases; unmatched junction bases: 2. The CDR3 contains 14 residues. Sequenced by immunoSEQ multiplex PCR; TCRdb stores in-frame clones only, minus some. Of some 54,000 clones in the sample, about 94% were seen once. The source of this sequence is a human donor in good health. Some clones in this sample may be carry-over from other donors' samples. The V call is TRBV5-1, the J call TRBJ2-1, with 9 bases fitting TRBD2. The sequenced sample consisted of PBMCs. The CDR3 DNA follows: TGCGCCAGCAGCTCGAGCGGGGGGTACAATGAGCAGTTCTTC. It encodes CASSSSGGYNEQFF. Full variable domain (missing parts from reference TRBV5-1 and TRBJ2-1): KAGVTQTPRYLIKTRGQQVTLSCSPISGHRSVSWYQQTPGQGLQFLFEYFSETQRNKGNFPGRFSGRQFSNSRSEMNVSTLELGDSALYLCASSSSGGYNEQFFGPGTRLTVL.